Listed here are 4 T cell receptor beta chains from one sample, sequenced in a study of T cells after yellow fever vaccination. Via MiXCR, TCRdb re-called the 5' RACE reads, giving one row per CDR3 protein. The sample has about 330,000 distinct CDR3 sequences, roughly 4.3% seen once; the top ten hold 20% to 25%. This sample comprised PBMCs, obtained 5 days after the yellow fever booster vaccination. The receptors shown here come from a man between 18 and 29 years old who received the YFV17D yellow fever vaccine.

Many counts were recorded for this clonotype. The chain links TRBV7-9 to TRBJ2-3; 10 bases match TRBD1. Germline loops: CDR1 SEHNR, CDR2 FQNEAQ (reference sequence). After removal of 6 bases from V and 0 bases from J, the junction contained 3 bases not matched to a gene. The CDR3 covers 15 residues. CDR3 in amino acids: CASRGTGASTDTQYF. The CDR3 DNA reads TGTGCCAGCAGGGGGACAGGGGCTAGCACAGATACGCAGTATTTT.

In this sample, this clonotype turned up many times. This rearrangement joins TRBV5-1 to TRBJ1-4; D ambiguous. Germline CDR1 and CDR2: SGHRS and YFSETQ. The CDR3 runs 14 residues. Trimming cost V 2 bases and J 5 bases, with 10 bases left between them. Written as DNA, the CDR3 is TGCGCCAGCAGCTTACGAGACAAAAATGAAAAACTGTTTTTT. Translating gives CASSLRDKNEKLFF.

This clonotype has only a few counts. The chain links TRBV5-8 to TRBJ2-3; D remains ambiguous. The germline gives CDR1 SGHTS, CDR2 YDEGEE. V lost 9 bases and J 0 bases, leaving 11 bases between the germline ends. This CDR3 spans 13 amino acids. CDR3 DNA: TGTGCCATCAAGCCCTACAGCACAGATACGCAGTATTTT. Its translation: CAIKPYSTDTQYF.

The chain has TRBV4-1 and TRBJ2-3; unclear D gene. This CDR3 region has 14 residues. Trimming took 0 bases from V and 10 from J, leaving 14 bases between them. Germline V gives CDR1 MGHRA, CDR2 YSYEKL. The CDR3 DNA is TGCGCCAGCAGCCAAGATAAAGTCCTGCCCGCGCAGTATTTT. Its protein is CASSQDKVLPAQYF.